This T cell receptor (beta chain) was recorded in a study of T cells in Graves' hyperthyroidism and ophthalmopathy. In germline, CDR1 is LNHDA, CDR2 SQIVND (reference sequence). The ends were cut back, 5 bases at V and 6 bases at J, with 18 bases in the middle. The CDR3 consists of 15 residues. In its sample, this clonotype was seen once. The antigen remains unidentified. The TCR beta CDR3 regions underwent amplification using RNA transcripts as the source. The HTBI primer set served for first-round RT-PCR of the TCR CDR3. Each CDR3 protein is one row after TCRdb ran MiXCR on the multiplex PCR reads. The sample has fewer than 400,000 distinct CDR3 sequences; 16% are singletons. Notes on the study in general: Expanded thyroid clonotypes (above 0.001) were mostly also found in blood.

Researchers defined stable Graves' hyperthyroidism as no ophthalmopathy progression within 18 months. Patients were excluded for uncontrolled infection, other autoimmune disease, pregnancy or lactation. Sample: blood. The clonotype was recovered from a man aged 25-40 years with Graves' hyperthyroidism. This chain uses TRBV19 with TRBJ2-3, with a tentative D call TRBD2 (6 bases). The CDR3 region is CASSSTGSMVDTQYF. CDR3 DNA: TGTGCCAGTAGTTCCACCGGGAGTATGGTGGATACGCAGTATTTT.